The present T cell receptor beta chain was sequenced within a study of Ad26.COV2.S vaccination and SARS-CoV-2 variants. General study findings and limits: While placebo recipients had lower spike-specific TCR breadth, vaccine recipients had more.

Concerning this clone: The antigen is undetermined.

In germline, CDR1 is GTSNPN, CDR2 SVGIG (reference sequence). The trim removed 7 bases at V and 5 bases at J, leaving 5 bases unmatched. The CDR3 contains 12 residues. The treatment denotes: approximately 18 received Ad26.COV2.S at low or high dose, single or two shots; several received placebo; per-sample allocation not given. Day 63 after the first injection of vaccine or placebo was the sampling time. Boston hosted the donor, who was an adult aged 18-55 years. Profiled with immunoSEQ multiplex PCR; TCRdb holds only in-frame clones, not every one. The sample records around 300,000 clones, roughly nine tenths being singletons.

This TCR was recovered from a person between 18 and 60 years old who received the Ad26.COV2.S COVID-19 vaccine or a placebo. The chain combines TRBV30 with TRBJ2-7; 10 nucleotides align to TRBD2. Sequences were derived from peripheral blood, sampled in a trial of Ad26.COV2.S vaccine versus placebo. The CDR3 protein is CASAGGPHEQYF. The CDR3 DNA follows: TGTGCCTCAGCGGGAGGGCCGCACGAGCAGTACTTC.